This is a list of T cell receptor beta chains from one sample in a study of T cell repertoires in cytomegalovirus infection. TCRdb independently ran MiXCR on the reads; one entry per CDR3 protein. The sample yields some 900,000 distinct CDR3 sequences, about 31% seen once. No cognate antigen is known for these TCRs. The specimen was cultured CD8+ T cells from PBMCs, collected from culture after CMV antigen stimulation. The receptors shown here come from a human donor in good health (CMV status not recorded). Some clones in this sample may be carry-over from other donors' samples. Both conserved end residues are part of each CDR3. The D gene is left open where the match is weak. Clone size is given for some rows only: seen once, a few or many times, or a class if the clone is expanded.

.	TRBV15	10	few	TRBJ1-5	CAAGWQPQHF	TGTGCGGCCGGGTGGCAGCCCCAGCATTTT
TRBD1	TRBV7-9	14	.	TRBJ2-5	CASTTEDRVKTQYF	TGTGCCAGCACCACCGAGGACAGGGTGAAGACCCAGTACTTC
.	TRBV6-1	15	.	TRBJ1-1	CASSSVSQWSTEAFF	TGTGCCAGCAGCTCTGTCTCTCAGTGGAGCACTGAAGCTTTCTTT
.	TRBV11-2	14	few	TRBJ1-1	CASSLDLGLPEAFF	TGTGCCAGCAGCTTAGATCTGGGGTTGCCTGAAGCTTTCTTT
.	TRBV27	18	.	TRBJ2-5	CASSLIGGSGSQKETQYF	TGTGCCAGCAGTTTAATCGGGGGTTCCGGGTCGCAAAAAGAGACCCAGTACTTC
TRBD1	TRBV6-1	15	.	TRBJ2-1	CASSEWTGNYNEQFF	TGTGCCAGCAGTGAGTGGACAGGGAACTACAATGAGCAGTTCTTC
TRBD1	TRBV4-1	15	few	TRBJ1-5	CASSQTGEGNQPQHF	TGCGCCAGCAGCCAAACAGGGGAAGGCAATCAGCCCCAGCATTTT
.	TRBV7-2	13	many	TRBJ2-1	CASSFWGTNEQFF	TGTGCCAGCAGCTTTTGGGGGACCAATGAGCAGTTCTTC
.	TRBV6-1	15	few	TRBJ2-7	CASIGAQRLSYEQYF	TGTGCCAGCATAGGGGCACAGCGACTTTCCTACGAGCAGTACTTC
.	TRBV20-1	15	.	TRBJ2-2	CSANPPGTPPGELFF	TGCAGTGCAAACCCACCCGGGACACCCCCCGGGGAGCTGTTTTTT
TRBD1	TRBV10-3	15	.	TRBJ2-7	CAVQTSEGAAYEQYF	TGTGCCGTCCAGACAAGCGAGGGGGCCGCCTACGAGCAGTACTTC
TRBD2	TRBV6-2/TRBV6-3	17	.	TRBJ2-1	CASSYSTIRGGYNEQFF	TGTGCCAGCAGTTACTCGACAATCCGCGGGGGTTACAATGAGCAGTTCTTC
TRBD2	TRBV4-3	17	.	TRBJ2-1	CASSQDTILAAYNEQFF	TGCGCCAGCAGCCAAGATACGATCCTAGCGGCATACAATGAGCAGTTCTTC
TRBD1	TRBV19	18	.	TRBJ2-6	CASMDDRGRLRGANVLTF	TGTGCCAGTATGGACGACAGGGGGCGATTGCGTGGGGCCAACGTCCTGACTTTC
TRBD1	TRBV7-9	12	many	TRBJ2-7	CASSPGGREQYF	TGTGCCAGCAGCCCAGGGGGCCGGGAGCAGTACTTC
TRBD2	TRBV7-6	13	many	TRBJ2-1	CASSLGTNNEQFF	TGTGCCAGCAGCCTCGGGACTAACAATGAGCAGTTCTTC
TRBD1	TRBV4-1	17	.	TRBJ2-2	CASSHSRTGSNTGELFF	TGCGCCAGCAGCCATTCTCGGACAGGGTCGAACACCGGGGAGCTGTTTTTT
.	TRBV4-1	12	.	TRBJ2-3	CASSRREDTQYF	TGCGCCAGCAGCCGACGGGAAGATACGCAGTATTTT
.	TRBV28	15	.	TRBJ2-5	CASSSPGEYQETQYF	TGTGCCAGCAGTTCCCCAGGGGAGTATCAAGAGACCCAGTACTTC
.	TRBV4-1	15	.	TRBJ1-1	CASSQEVSMNTEAFF	TGCGCCAGCAGCCAAGAGGTCAGCATGAACACTGAAGCTTTCTTT
.	TRBV6-5	15	.	TRBJ1-6	CASSYEDTLNSPLHF	TGTGCCAGCAGTTATGAGGACACGTTGAATTCACCCCTCCACTTT
TRBD2	TRBV28	15	.	TRBJ2-1	CASSFRAGGYNEQFF	TGTGCCAGCAGTTTTAGGGCGGGGGGCTACAATGAGCAGTTCTTC
.	TRBV28	14	.	TRBJ1-5	CASGLMVSNQLQHF	TGTGCCAGCGGGTTGATGGTGAGCAATCAGCTCCAGCATTTT
.	TRBV10-2	15	few	TRBJ2-5	CASSEFGRAKETQYF	TGCGCCAGCAGTGAATTCGGCAGGGCCAAAGAGACCCAGTACTTC